The sequence of this T cell receptor beta chain was determined in a study of early stage breast cancer tumors. The repertoire was sequenced with immunoSEQ multiplex PCR; TCRdb's copy has only in-frame clones and lacks some. The profile shows just over 70,000 clones, roughly 84% of them singletons. This CDR3 region has 11 residues. After removal of 5 bases from V and 7 bases from J, the junction contained 1 base not matched to a gene. Germline V gene sequence: CDR1 MGHRA, CDR2 YSYEKL. This sequence originates from a person aged 55 to 69 with breast cancer. The sequencing input was blood. V is TRBV4-1 and J is TRBJ2-5; 7 positions match TRBD2. In DNA form, the CDR3 reads TGCGCCAGCAGCGGGGGGGGGACCCAGTACTTC. It translates to CASSGGGTQYF.